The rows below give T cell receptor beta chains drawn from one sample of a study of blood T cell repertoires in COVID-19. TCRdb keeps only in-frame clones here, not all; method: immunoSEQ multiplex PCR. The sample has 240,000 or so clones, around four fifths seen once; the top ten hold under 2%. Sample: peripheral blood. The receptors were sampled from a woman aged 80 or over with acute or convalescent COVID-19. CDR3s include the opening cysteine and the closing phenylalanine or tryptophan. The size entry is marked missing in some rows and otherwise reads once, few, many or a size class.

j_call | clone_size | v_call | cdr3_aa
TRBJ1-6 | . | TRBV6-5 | CASRNRGNNSPLHF
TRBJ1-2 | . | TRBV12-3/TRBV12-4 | CASSFLNYGYTF
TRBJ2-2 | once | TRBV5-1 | CASSLRQGFFYTGELFF
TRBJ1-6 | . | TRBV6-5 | CASMRSYNSPLHF
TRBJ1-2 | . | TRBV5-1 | CASRWDSQSYGYTF
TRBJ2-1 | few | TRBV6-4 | CASSDGSGETNEQFF
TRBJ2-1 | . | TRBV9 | CASSVASGLAGNEQFF
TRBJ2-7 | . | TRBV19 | CASSMEREGRYEQYF
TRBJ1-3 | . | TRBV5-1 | CASSLAGGASGNTIYF
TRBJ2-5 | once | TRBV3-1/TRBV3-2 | CASSQRTGGAGETQYF
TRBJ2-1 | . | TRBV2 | CASRATGTSGRYGEQFF
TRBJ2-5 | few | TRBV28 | CASANSDQETQYF
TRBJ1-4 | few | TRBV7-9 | CASSLTNTATNEKLFF
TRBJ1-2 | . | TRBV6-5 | CASSYSRTRSYGYTF
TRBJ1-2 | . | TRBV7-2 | CAEMGQTNYGYTF
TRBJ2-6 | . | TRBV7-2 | CASSLALAGGLPGANVLTF
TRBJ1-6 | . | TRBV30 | CAWSVLGGYNSPLHF
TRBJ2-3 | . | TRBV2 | CASSEQLGLAGDTQYF
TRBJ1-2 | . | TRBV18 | CASSPTGDGYTF
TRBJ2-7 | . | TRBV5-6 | CASSLRTSGTYEQYF
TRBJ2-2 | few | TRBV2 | CASSEGQTGELFF
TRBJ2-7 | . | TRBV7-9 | CASSTDRGFGEQYF
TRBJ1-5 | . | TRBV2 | CASRQTGGAGQPQHF
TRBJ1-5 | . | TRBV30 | CAWSEQHNQPQHF
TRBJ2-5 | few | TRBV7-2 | CASSLVPTGSLRETQYF
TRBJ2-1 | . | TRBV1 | CTSRTSGRATEQFF
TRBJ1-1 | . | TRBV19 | CASTRVDSKNTEAFF
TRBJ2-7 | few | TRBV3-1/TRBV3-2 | CASSYHTYEQYF
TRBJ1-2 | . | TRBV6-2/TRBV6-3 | CASSYGIGGSYGYTF
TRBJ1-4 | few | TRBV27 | CASSFGPRQGSRKLFF
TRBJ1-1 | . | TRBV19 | CASSIVGERMNTEAFF